This entry lists 5 T cell receptor beta chains sequenced from one sample in a study of OX40 agonist ivuxolimab in advanced cancers. Sequencing was performed with immunoSEQ multiplex PCR; in TCRdb, only in-frame clones are kept and a portion is missing. The sample consists of more than 40,000 clones, about 91% of them appearing once. The specimen comprised CD4+ or CD8+ T cells sorted from blood, sampled in a trial of the OX40 agonist ivuxolimab. The origin of the receptors is an adult with an advanced solid tumor such as melanoma, head and neck, liver or kidney cancer.

The chain has TRBV30 and TRBJ2-7; no reliable D call. This CDR3 comprises 15 residues. V was cut by 3 bases and J by 0 bases, with 15 bases left in between. CDR1 is GTSNPN, CDR2 SVGIG, per germline (reference sequence). DNA for the CDR3: TGTGCCTGGAGGCCAGACGGAAGGCCCTCCTACGAGCAGTACTTC. It translates to CAWRPDGRPSYEQYF.

The gene calls are TRBV9 and TRBJ1-6; TRBD1 might be the D (5 bases). There are 17 residues in the CDR3. Trimming cost V 6 bases and J 1 base, with 17 bases left between them. Germline values: CDR1 SGDLS, CDR2 YYNGEE. CDR3 DNA: TGTGCCAGCACCAGGGAGCCTACCCCTTCCTATAATTCACCCCTCCACTTT. It translates to CASTREPTPSYNSPLHF.

This clone was found once. The chain employs TRBV6-5 and TRBJ2-1, with D unclear. Germline-derived CDR1 and CDR2 are MNHEY and SVGAGI. V was pared by 5 bases and J by 2 bases, with 10 bases between. The CDR3 length is 14 residues. The DNA for the CDR3 is TGTGCCAGCAGTGTTTTTAAGACCTACAATGAGCAGTTCTTC. Protein product: CASSVFKTYNEQFF.

V gene TRBV6-5 combines with J gene TRBJ2-7; D not certain. Trimming took off 5 bases at V and 3 bases at J, with 14 bases between the two ends. The V gene's germline CDR1 is MNHEY and CDR2 SVGAGI. The CDR3 spans 14 residues. In DNA, the CDR3 is TGTGCCAGCAGTCCCGAAAGGACGAACTACGAGCAGTACTTC. Translating gives CASSPERTNYEQYF.

The chain's CDR3 is CASSHGQGNTEAFF. In DNA, the CDR3 is TGCGCCAGCAGCCATGGGCAGGGGAACACTGAAGCTTTCTTT. This chain links TRBV4-3 with TRBJ1-1, with D perhaps TRBD1 (5 bases). The V gene's germline CDR1 is LGHNA and CDR2 YSLEER. This CDR3 has 14 amino acids. V was shortened by 3 bases and J by 1 base, with 9 bases between the two germline ends.